This TCR beta chain was captured in a study of T cell repertoires in cytomegalovirus infection. In the study overall: In public TCR beta signatures, there were indications of both CMV infection and matching HLA type. Study outcomes and limitations: Ex vivo, HLA-C-restricted CMV-specific TCR beta clonotypes prevailed over the rest of the response.

Trimming left V 3 bases short and J 5 bases short, with 18 bases between. This CDR3 has 16 residues. Germline V gives CDR1 SGHDT, CDR2 YYEEEE. Notes on this clonotype: Its antigen is unidentified.

TCRdb analysed the reads with MiXCR anew, one entry per CDR3 protein. The sample has about 530,000 distinct CDR3 sequences, approximately 25% seen once. The TCR comes from a human donor in good health (CMV status not recorded). Some clones in this sample may be carry-over from other donors' samples. Sequencing was carried out using PBMCs. The chain combines TRBV5-6 with TRBJ1-5; maybe TRBD1 (6 bases). The CDR3: CASSSTGAGAYQPQHF. DNA of the CDR3: TGTGCCAGCAGCTCTACGGGGGCAGGGGCATATCAGCCCCAGCATTTT.